This TCR beta chain was identified during a study of blood T cell repertoires in COVID-19. This clone occurred a few times. V was clipped by 4 bases and J by 9 bases, with 11 bases between them. Germline CDR1 reads SGDLS; CDR2 reads YYNGEE. The CDR3 runs 13 residues. The method was immunoSEQ multiplex PCR; TCRdb's version includes in-frame clones alone and lacks a portion of them. The sample lists approximately 300,000 clones; 85% were seen once. The sequencing sample was made of PBMCs or T cells enriched from blood (not recorded which). The origin of this receptor is a woman aged 25 to 45 who had been exposed to COVID-19. The gene calls are TRBV9 and TRBJ1-6, with D unresolved. In DNA, the CDR3 is TGTGCCAGCAGCCCCGTCCGGGGTTCACCCCTCCACTTT. Residues: CASSPVRGSPLHF.